The 13 T cell receptor beta chains below come from one sample, sequenced in a study of early T cells in non-severe SARS-CoV-2 infection. TCRdb used MiXCR to reprocess the 5' RACE reads, holding one entry per CDR3 protein. The sample includes fewer than 55,000 distinct CDR3 sequences, around 6.8% of them seen just once. The sequenced sample was whole blood. These receptor sequences come from an adult who was a healthcare worker with PCR-confirmed SARS-CoV-2 infection or an uninfected control (not recorded which).

The V and J genes are TRBV30 and TRBJ1-1; 7 bases are a match to TRBD1. CDR3 length: 12 residues. Trimming removed 3 bases from V and 4 bases from J; junction bases left unmatched: 2. CDR1 is GTSNPN, CDR2 SVGIG, per germline (reference sequence). CDR3 in DNA: TGTGCCTGGAGCGGACAGGTCACTGAAGCTTTCTTT. This codes for CAWSGQVTEAFF.

This clonotype occurred many times. V usage is TRBV27 and J usage is TRBJ1-1; 9 bases agree with TRBD1. After removal of 2 bases from V and 5 bases from J, the junction contained 9 bases not matched to a gene. CDR1 is MNHEY and CDR2 is SMNVEV in the germline V gene (reference sequence). The CDR3 is 16 amino acids. CDR3 sequence: CASSLVGQGRGTEAFF. CDR3 nucleotides: TGTGCCAGCAGTTTAGTGGGACAGGGAAGAGGTACTGAAGCTTTCTTT.

This clonotype was observed at least ten times. The V gene is TRBV20-1, the J gene TRBJ1-1; unclear D gene. CDR1 and CDR2 (germline): DFQATT, SNEGSKA (reference sequence). Between the trimmed V and J ends, which lost 6 bases and 1 base, there was a span of 12 bases. CDR3 size: 13 residues. CDR3: CSAPRTKNTEAFF. The CDR3 DNA is TGCAGTGCCCCGAGAACTAAGAACACTGAAGCTTTCTTT.

In this sample, this clonotype turned up a few times. The chain employs TRBV6-2 or TRBV6-3 and TRBJ2-2; D possibly uses TRBD1 or TRBD2 (5 bases each). V was cut by 0 bases and J by 5 bases, with 13 bases left in between. The CDR3 sequence is 16 residues long. Germline CDR1 and CDR2: MNHEY and SVGEGT. The CDR3 DNA follows: TGTGCCAGCAGTTACTCACCGACGGGGCCAACCGGGGAGCTGTTTTTT. Translation gives CASSYSPTGPTGELFF.

This clonotype occurred a few times. J is TRBJ2-2 and V is TRBV20-1; D gene unclear. This CDR3 spans 15 amino acids. CDR1 and CDR2 (germline): DFQATT, SNEGSKA (reference sequence). The V and J ends lost 3 bases and 6 bases respectively, with 17 bases between them. CDR3: CSARLTDKWSGELFF. The CDR3 DNA is TGCAGTGCTAGGCTAACAGACAAGTGGTCCGGGGAGCTGTTTTTT.

The CDR3 here is CASSQDPQGNTEAFF. CDR3 sequence (DNA): TGTGCCAGCAGCCAAGATCCCCAGGGGAACACTGAAGCTTTCTTT. The rearrangement links TRBV4-2 to TRBJ1-1, with a tentative D call TRBD1 (5 bases). Trimming left V 0 bases short and J 1 base short, with 9 bases between. The V gene's germline CDR1 is LGHNA and CDR2 YNFKEQ. The length of the CDR3 is 15 residues.

This clonotype has a count of ten or more. V usage is TRBV12-3 or TRBV12-4 and J usage is TRBJ1-5, with D perhaps TRBD1 (5 bases). There are 14 residues in the CDR3. V lost 4 bases and J 5 bases, leaving 12 bases between the germline ends. The CDR3 spells CASSSGAPDQPQHF. CDR3 nucleotides: TGTGCCAGCAGTTCCGGGGCGCCGGATCAGCCCCAGCATTTT.

At least ten counts were recorded for this clonotype. The chain employs TRBV6-6 and TRBJ2-4; maybe TRBD2 (5 bases). Deletions cut 5 bases from V and 4 bases from J, with 21 bases between. The V gene's germline CDR1 is MNHNY and CDR2 SVGAGI (reference sequence). The CDR3 covers 17 residues. CDR3 amino acids: CASSPPVGRRLKNIQYF. The CDR3 DNA sequence: TGTGCCAGCAGTCCCCCCGTAGGACGCAGACTAAAAAACATTCAGTACTTC.

This clonotype was picked up a small number of times. The chain is built from TRBV14 and TRBJ1-1, with D maybe TRBD1 (6 bases). The ends were cut back, 1 base at V and 8 bases at J, with 11 bases in the middle. The CDR3 length is 13 residues. The germline CDR1 and CDR2 sequences are SGHDN and FVKESK. The CDR3 nucleotides are TGTGCCAGCAGCCAAGTAAATGGGGGCGAAGCTTTCTTT. It codes for CASSQVNGGEAFF.

This clonotype was found many times. The rearrangement uses TRBV12-3 or TRBV12-4 and TRBJ1-4; D uncertain. Deletions cut 6 bases from V and 7 bases from J, with 12 bases between. The CDR3 has 13 amino acids. The CDR3, as DNA: TGTGCCAGCAGGCGGGGTCGGAGTGAAAAACTGTTTTTT. Residues: CASRRGRSEKLFF.

A few counts support this clonotype. The chain carries TRBV5-1 and TRBJ2-3; TRBD2 matches at 13 bases. V dropped 5 bases and J dropped 5; count of bases not matched to a gene: 5. This CDR3 region has 15 residues. The germline V gene has CDR1 SGHRS and CDR2 YFSETQ. The CDR3 region is CASSLGTSGEDTQYF. The CDR3 bases are TGCGCCAGCAGTCTAGGGACTAGCGGGGAAGATACGCAGTATTTT.

The gene calls are TRBV24-1 and TRBJ2-6; D is unresolved. V lost 3 bases, J lost 0 bases, and 2 bases lay in between. The V gene's germline CDR1 is KGHDR and CDR2 SFDVKD. CDR3 length: 14 residues. The CDR3 reads CATSDVSGANVLTF. As DNA, the CDR3 is TGTGCCACCAGTGATGTCTCTGGGGCCAACGTCCTGACTTTC.

There are a few counts of this clonotype. This sequence joins TRBV30 and TRBJ1-6; 9 bases are shared with TRBD1. The germline V gene has CDR1 GTSNPN and CDR2 SVGIG (reference sequence). This CDR3 region has 15 residues. Trimming at V came to 0 bases and at J to 10 bases, leaving 7 bases not matched to a gene. DNA for the CDR3: TGTGCCTGGAGTGTCGACGGGACAGGGAGGTCACCCCTCCACTTT. Its translation: CAWSVDGTGRSPLHF.